A single T cell receptor beta chain is shown here with its context. Its antigen has not been determined. Base qualities are missing; no much larger clone stands one base away. The data belong to a study of shared clonotypes between healthy human individuals (dated by TCRdb to the early 2020s). Turning to the overall study: The cohort comprised two women and a few men aged 18 to 49 years. To increase sequencing depth and limit assay-specific biases, TCR repertoire library preparation and sequencing were carried out by different laboratories using diverse techniques. The study deeply sequenced blood TCR repertoires of about 5 healthy adults to estimate repertoire size and the extent of clonotype sharing between individuals. Between about 0.8 and 9.5 billion PBMCs per donor were obtained by leukapheresis. For each donor, CD4 naive and CD4 memory were each given three plates, CD8 naive was given two plates, and CD8 memory was given one plate.

Donors were healthy HIV-negative adults with no recently reported acute infections or vaccinations. Only Caucasian adults living in Nashville, Tennessee, USA were represented among the donors. CD4+ T cells were enriched by magnetic negative selection; naive cells were then positively selected on CD45RA, and the negative fraction formed the memory subset. Blood was obtained by leukapheresis, after which PBMCs were separated by Ficoll-Histopaque density gradient centrifugation and cryopreserved in liquid nitrogen vapor phase. Purity and quantity of every magnetically sorted T cell population were checked by analytical flow cytometry. Genomic DNA was isolated from every sorted fraction and measured by UV absorbance on a Nanodrop 2000c. Using the deep immunoSEQ assay, multiplex PCR amplified TCR CDR3 regions from genomic DNA. Genomic DNA extracted from each cell subset was distributed evenly over all wells of several immunoSEQ 96-well plates, and each plate served as one replicate. For sorted subsets, around 0.2 ug of genomic DNA, equivalent to tens of thousands of T cell genomes, went into each replicate PCR. Purified libraries were quantified with a Qubit 3.0 fluorometer, sized on a Bioanalyzer 2100, and re-quantified with the KAPA Library Quantification kit. Every immunoSEQ 96-well plate was sequenced on a dedicated single-read 150-cycle Illumina NextSeq 550 flow cell. The paper's data handling went like this. The immunoSEQ output contained only junctional sequences without quality scores, so filtering could not match that applied to full-length reads. To assign V/J genes and CDR3, sequences were annotated against IMGT germline references using PyIR, a Python wrapper for IgBLAST v1.9. Reads were removed for weak V/J assignments (E-value above 1e-6), missing CDR3, stop codons, out-of-frame junctions, or ambiguous translated residues. V3J clonotypes were defined by identical inferred V gene, J gene, and CDR3 amino acid sequence. To compute the percentage overlap between repertoires, the number of shared unique clonotypes was divided by the size of the smaller repertoire. Richness of each repertoire was evaluated using RTK rarefaction, the Chao1 estimator, and Recon v2.1 estimates of unobserved clonotypes. Generation probabilities were computed with OLGA for all TCRbeta clonotypes obtained by the gDNA method from four donors. The table comes from immuneACCESS by way of TCRdb, which keeps in-frame sequences with V and J called. Part of the clones is missing from these tables; in studies checked, under half for an unresolved V gene and the rest for unknown reasons. V and J calls and clone size come straight from that table; D and trimming were deduced from the DNA. The sample table records over a million clones; roughly 96% of these occur just once. Roughly 1.2% of the sample goes to the ten largest clones.

The study at large found these results: Because the study included only a small number of donors, the genetic and exposure-history diversity represented was limited. Incomplete sequencing was indicated by rarefaction of sorted-subset datasets, despite the large sequencing depth. When a few donors were compared, the shared fraction of clonotypes was around 4.6% for naive CD4, 3.5% to 4% for naive CD8, 2% to 2.5% for memory CD4, and 0.4% for memory CD8. Sampling was limited to blood, and TCR repertoires in tissue likely differ from TCR repertoires in blood. Compared with non-shared clonotypes, the clonotypes found in all four sorted-subset donors had higher generation probabilities. Estimated clonotype richness was generally larger for naive than for memory subsets. Pairwise subsampling led to the expectation that sequencing depth would affect the degree of clonotype sharing among donors.

Its CDR3 holds 19 amino acids, cysteine through phenylalanine. CDR3 DNA is the only sequence kept; it has 57 bases, read in frame from the first base. V is cut by 1 base and J by 0 bases, and the space between the germline ends is 18 bases. CDR1 and CDR2, per the germline V gene (reference sequence), are SEHNR and FQNEAQ. Sequencing was done on a sample of naive CD4+ T cells sorted from blood. Sample cell subset or site, as interpreted from the label and publication: CD45RA+ positively selected. The rearrangement combines TRBV7-9 with TRBJ1-4, with TRBD1 perhaps the D gene, on 5 matching bases. This clonotype was obtained from a man aged 25-45 years in good health. The CDR3 is CASSLEGAWGQATNEKLFF. The bases are TGTGCCAGCAGCTTAGAAGGGGCTTGGGGCCAAGCAACTAATGAAAAACTGTTTTTT.